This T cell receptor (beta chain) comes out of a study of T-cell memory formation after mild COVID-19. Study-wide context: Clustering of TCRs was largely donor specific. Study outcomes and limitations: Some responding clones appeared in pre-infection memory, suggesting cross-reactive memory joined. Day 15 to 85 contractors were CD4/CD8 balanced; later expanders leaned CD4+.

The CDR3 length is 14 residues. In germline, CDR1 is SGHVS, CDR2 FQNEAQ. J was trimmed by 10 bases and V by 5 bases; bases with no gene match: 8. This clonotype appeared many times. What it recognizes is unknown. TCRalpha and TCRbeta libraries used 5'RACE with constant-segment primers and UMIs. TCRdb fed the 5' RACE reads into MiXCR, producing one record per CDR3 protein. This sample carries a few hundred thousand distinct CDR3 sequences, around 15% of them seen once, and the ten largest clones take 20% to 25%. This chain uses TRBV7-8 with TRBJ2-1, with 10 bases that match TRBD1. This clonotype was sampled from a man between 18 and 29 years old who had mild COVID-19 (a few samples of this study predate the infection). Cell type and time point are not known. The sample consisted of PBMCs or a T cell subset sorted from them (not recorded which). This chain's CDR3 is CASSNRDRGHEQFF. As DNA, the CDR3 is TGTGCCAGCAGCAATCGGGACAGGGGCCACGAGCAGTTCTTC.